This T cell receptor beta chain was observed in a study of T cell repertoires in cytomegalovirus infection. TCRdb independently ran MiXCR on the reads; one entry per CDR3 protein. Among 200,000 or so distinct CDR3 sequences listed, roughly 20% were seen once. V dropped 2 bases and J dropped 7 bases, with 9 bases sitting between them. This CDR3 has 12 residues. Germline V gives CDR1 MNHNY, CDR2 SVGAGI (reference sequence). Many counts were recorded for this clonotype. What it binds is not known. Study results and limitations: The ex vivo response was dominated by HLA-C-restricted CMV-specific TCR beta clonotypes. Identification of carriers of CMV plus the relevant HLA was performed using cumulative public TCR beta family frequency.

Material: PBMCs. This chain joins TRBV6-6 and TRBJ2-7; D is undetermined. The origin of this receptor is a human donor in good health (CMV status not recorded). Some clones in this sample may be carry-over from other donors' samples. The CDR3 DNA follows: TGTGCCAGCAGTTACATAGGGTCTGAGCAGTACTTC. Translation: CASSYIGSEQYF.